This entry describes one T cell receptor beta chain. The antigen is undetermined. The source of the sample is a study of T cell responses to AZD1222 COVID-19 vaccine. Whole-study results and caveats: Reportedly, nearly half the spike-specific TCRs target unmutated variant regions.

Clones were sequenced by immunoSEQ multiplex PCR, and TCRdb holds only the in-frame ones, with some missing. In the table there are under 150,000 clones, more than 70% of which are singletons. CDR1 is MGHDK and CDR2 is SYGVNS in the germline V gene. This CDR3 region has 18 residues. V lost 1 base and J lost 0, with 15 bases in between. Second doses at about 4 or about 12 weeks were pooled. This specimen was peripheral blood, taken 28 days after the second AZD1222 dose. The TCR was taken from an adult who received the AZD1222 COVID-19 vaccine. The chain is built from TRBV25-1 and TRBJ2-2; TRBD1 might be the D (5 bases). CDR3 region: CASSESKGPSSNTGELFF. The CDR3 DNA reads as TGTGCCAGCAGTGAATCTAAGGGGCCGTCATCGAACACCGGGGAGCTGTTTTTT.